Listed here is a single TCR beta chain. These data belong to a study of blood T cell repertoires in COVID-19. About the study: PBMCs, B-cell-depleted T cells, or T cells provided the cDNA or gDNA that made up the material.

In the original analysis: From reference gene primer amplification, estimates of nucleated cell counts were derived. TCRdb's copy holds only in-frame clones and misses some; the assay was immunoSEQ multiplex PCR. V and J calls and clone size are as listed in that table; D and trimming were resolved from the DNA. Among some 290,000 clones listed, 75% to 90% were seen once. Germline assignment: CDR1 KGHDR and CDR2 SFDVKD. The CDR3 is made up of 13 amino acids. After removal of 7 bases from V and 4 bases from J, the junction contained 2 bases not matched to a gene. The sample taken for sequencing was peripheral blood. The TCR was taken from a woman in her fifties or sixties who had recovered from COVID-19. The V call is TRBV24-1, the J call TRBJ2-1, with 8 bases aligning to TRBD2. This CDR3 reads CATSGGVYNEQFF. CDR3 DNA: TGTGCCACCAGCGGGGGGGTTTACAATGAGCAGTTCTTC.